A selection of T cell receptor beta chains follows, all from one sample in a study of glioma-infiltrating T cells. Using its own MiXCR run on the multiplex PCR reads, TCRdb lists one record per CDR3 protein. There are roughly 200,000 distinct CDR3 sequences in the sample; over 30% occur only once, and 20% to 25% lies in the top ten. Sequencing was carried out using glioma tissue, nonneoplastic brain tissue, or PBMCs (not recorded which). The receptor set was obtained from a human donor with low-grade glioma or glioblastoma, undergoing nonglioma brain surgery, or in good health (not recorded which). CDR3s include the opening cysteine and the closing phenylalanine or tryptophan. Clone size is not always given. Where it is, it says once, few, many or a class for expanded clones.

V	J	size	CDR3
TRBV14	TRBJ2-7	few	CASSRPGRRIRVSYEQYF
TRBV27	TRBJ1-5	many	CASRGTATTHSNQPQHF
TRBV19	TRBJ1-2	.	CASSINYRGDYGYTF
TRBV13	TRBJ2-1	many	CASSLGGNEQFF
TRBV19	TRBJ2-5	.	CASRPRTAFQETQYF
TRBV19	TRBJ1-5	many	CASSSWDWVANQPQHF
TRBV6-6	TRBJ2-5	many	CASSYVKSAGVGETQYF
TRBV7-8	TRBJ2-7	many	CASSFFERTYEQYF
TRBV25-1	TRBJ1-5	many	CASILGGQGAYQPQHF
TRBV6-1	TRBJ1-6	many	CASRATESSYNSPLHF
TRBV7-6	TRBJ1-1	many	CASSFSGETEAFF
TRBV7-9	TRBJ2-7	many	CASSLGGSNEQYF
TRBV3-1	TRBJ2-5	few	CASSALAVQAETQYF
TRBV7-2	TRBJ2-7	many	CASSLGGTGGGEQYF